This TCR beta chain was sequenced for a study of somatic mutations in cytotoxic T cells in rheumatoid arthritis. Across the study: There were some V beta antibody-stained T-cell populations flow-sorted at nearly 100% purity, and these included V beta1+ cells sequenced for TCRB.

TCRdb's table, derived via immunoSEQ multiplex PCR, lists solely in-frame clones and lacks some. The table lists tens of thousands of clones, about 80% of them singletons. This CDR3 has 15 amino acids. The V end lost 5 bases, the J end lost 0 bases, and 13 bases lay between the germline ends. The germline V gene encodes CDR1 MNHNS and CDR2 SASEGT. Female donors made up around half of the healthy controls, blood donors whose median age was roughly 60 years (range roughly 20-75). Positive selection with magnetic beads achieved the isolation of CD4+ and CD8+ cells, followed by a flow cytometry check of purity. This clone was seen just once. The antigen remains unidentified. Findings and limits, study-wide: Rheumatoid arthritis patients showed CD8+ clonality increasing with age, unlike healthy controls.

The TCR sequence derives from a man aged 50 to 60 in good health. Sequenced sample: CD8+ T cells sorted from blood. This chain uses TRBV6-1 with TRBJ1-2; D unresolved. Here the CDR3 reads CASSSKRGTNYGYTF. The DNA for the CDR3 is TGTGCCAGCAGTTCGAAGCGCGGGACTAACTATGGCTACACCTTC.